The clone carrying this T cell receptor (beta chain) is a singleton in its sample. What it binds is unknown. The entry originates in a study of chemoradiotherapy in HPV16-positive cancers. The study's findings and limits: Candidate HPV-specific clones and E7-related TCR motifs grew in tumor during treatment.

Clones were sequenced by immunoSEQ multiplex PCR, and TCRdb holds only the in-frame ones, with some missing. The table has some 29,000 clones, roughly 93% seen once. CDR3 size: 16 residues. The sequence was collected from a human donor with HPV-associated anogenital cancer. The chain has TRBV21-1 and TRBJ2-7; TRBD2 is taken as the D call from the table, unchecked against the DNA. TRBV21-1 corresponds to a pseudogene. The starting material was blood, obtained from a patient who underwent chemoradiotherapy. CDR3 protein: CASRIGPPERGYEQYF. The CDR3 DNA reads TGTGCCAGCAGAATAGGCCCCCCCGAACGGGGCTACGAGCAGTACTTC.